These 18 T cell receptor beta chains were sequenced from one sample in a study of beta chain features in type 1 diabetes. Overall study findings and caveats: A moderate, significant TCRB CDR3 shortening appeared in type 1 diabetes across four CD4+ subsets.

Investigators reverse transcribed all isolated RNA, so they sequenced expressed TCRB transcripts. TCRdb keeps only in-frame clones here, not all; method: immunoSEQ multiplex PCR. The sample consists of some 160,000 clones, 7% to 9.5% of them appearing once. Their antigens remain unidentified. Sequencing was performed on central memory CD4+ T cells from blood. Receptors were obtained from a woman aged 25 to 39 with type 1 diabetes.

This sequence joins TRBV5-1 and TRBJ1-2; no reliable D call. V lost 0 bases and J 0 bases, leaving 9 bases between the germline ends. The germline V gene encodes CDR1 SGHRS and CDR2 YFSETQ. The CDR3 runs to 15 residues. In DNA, the CDR3 is TGCGCCAGCAGCTTGGCGGGAGAAGCTAACTATGGCTACACCTTC. Amino acid sequence: CASSLAGEANYGYTF.

V is TRBV29-1 and J is TRBJ1-2; TRBD1 aligns across 7 bases. CDR3 length equals 12 residues. The J segment lost 10 bases and the V segment lost 6 bases, leaving 11 bases of the junction unmatched. Germline CDR1 and CDR2: SQVTM and ANQGSEA. The CDR3 loop is CSVDGTDNHYTF. In DNA form, the CDR3 reads TGCAGCGTCGACGGGACAGATAATCACTACACCTTC.

This clone was detected a few times. The chain carries TRBV7-2 and TRBJ2-3, with TRBD2 identical over 11 bases. This CDR3 region has 17 residues. Losses at the gene ends were 3 bases for V and 2 bases for J; bases not matched to a gene: 7. Germline V gives CDR1 SGHTA, CDR2 FQGNSA. The CDR3 region has the DNA TGTGCCAGCAGCTTTAAGCTGACTAGCGGGGACACAGATACGCAGTATTTT. This encodes CASSFKLTSGDTDTQYF.

The gene calls are TRBV29-1 and TRBJ2-3, with 7 nucleotides matching TRBD2. Germline assignment: CDR1 SQVTM and CDR2 ANQGSEA. V gave up 4 bases and J gave up 5 bases; unmatched junction bases: 9. The CDR3 has 14 residues. CDR3 in DNA: TGCAGCGTTGGGGGAGGGAGCTGGGGAGATACGCAGTATTTT. Amino acid sequence: CSVGGGSWGDTQYF.

This clone was observed a handful of times. The chain couples TRBV5-1 to TRBJ2-3; a possible D gene is TRBD2 (5 bases). Deletions cut 2 bases from V and 2 bases from J, with 12 bases between. CDR3 length: 15 amino acids. Looked up from germline, CDR1 is SGHRS and CDR2 is YFSETQ. CDR3 region: CASSLGGSVTDTQYF. The CDR3 nucleotides are TGCGCCAGCAGCTTAGGAGGATCGGTCACAGATACGCAGTATTTT.

This clone was picked up a small number of times. J is TRBJ2-5 and V is TRBV5-1; 7 bases are a match to TRBD2. The germline CDR1 and CDR2 sequences are SGHRS and YFSETQ. The CDR3 runs 15 residues. J was trimmed by 2 bases and V by 4 bases; bases with no gene match: 8. Written as DNA, the CDR3 is TGCGCCAGCAGCCCGGGAAGACTAGCACAAGAGACCCAGTACTTC. Translating it yields CASSPGRLAQETQYF.

This chain connects TRBV4-2 to TRBJ1-1; tentatively, D is TRBD1 (6 bases). The V gene's germline CDR1 is LGHNA and CDR2 YNFKEQ. The CDR3 runs to 15 residues. Trimming pared 4 bases from V and 0 bases from J, leaving 12 bases between. The DNA of the CDR3 is TGTGCCAGCAGCCCTTACGGACAGATGAACACTGAAGCTTTCTTT. This encodes CASSPYGQMNTEAFF.

This clone was seen ten or more times. Other DNA sequences in the sample encode the same CDR3. The rearrangement links TRBV15 to TRBJ1-2; no clear D gene. With 1 base removed from V and 7 bases from J, the gap between germline ends came to 7 bases. This CDR3 has 12 residues. Germline lookup yields CDR1 LNHNV and CDR2 YYDKDF (reference sequence). The CDR3 coding sequence is TGTGCCACCAGCAGAGCAGGTGGTGGCTACACCTTC. Its protein is CATSRAGGGYTF.

This clone has just a few counts. The chain uses TRBV7-3 and TRBJ2-5; 7 nucleotides match TRBD1. The CDR3 is made up of 13 amino acids. After removal of 5 bases from V and 5 bases from J, the junction contained 5 bases not matched to a gene. Germline V gives CDR1 SGHTA, CDR2 FQGTGA. The CDR3 sequence: CASSPGTAETQYF. Written as DNA, the CDR3 is TGTGCCAGCAGCCCCGGGACAGCTGAGACCCAGTACTTC.

The chain has TRBV7-2 and TRBJ2-3; 13 bases align to TRBD2. CDR3 length equals 18 residues. Germline CDR1 SGHTA, CDR2 FQGNSA. V shed 4 bases, J shed 4 bases, and the junction held 11 bases outside the gene matches. CDR3 loop: CASSSSPLLAGGADTQYF. In DNA form, the CDR3 reads TGTGCCAGCAGCTCCTCCCCTTTACTAGCGGGAGGGGCAGATACGCAGTATTTT. Full variable domain (missing parts from reference TRBV7-2 and TRBJ2-3): GAGVSQSPSNKVTEKGKDVELRCDPISGHTALYWYRQSLGQGLEFLIYFQGNSAPDKSGLPSDRFSAERTGGSVSTLTIQRTQQEDSAVYLCASSSSPLLAGGADTQYFGPGTRLTVL.

V usage is TRBV6-5 and J usage is TRBJ2-7; 7 nucleotides match TRBD1. From germline, CDR1 is MNHEY and CDR2 SVGAGI. The CDR3 has 14 amino acids. V shed 7 bases, J shed 2 bases, and the junction held 8 bases outside the gene matches. CDR3 DNA sequence: TGTGCCAGCACCCCGACAGGGAATGCCTACGAGCAGTACTTC. Protein sequence: CASTPTGNAYEQYF.

There are a few counts of this clone. The chain couples TRBV18 to TRBJ2-1; D perhaps matches TRBD2 (6 bases). Germline V CDR1 and CDR2: KGHSH, LQKENI. This CDR3 has 15 amino acids. Trimming removed 4 bases from V and 0 bases from J, with 10 bases in between. The CDR3 reads CASSRTTSSYNEQFF. The CDR3 DNA is TGTGCCAGCTCACGGACTACCTCCTCCTACAATGAGCAGTTCTTC.

The V call is TRBV19, the J call TRBJ1-2; TRBD1 is a possible D gene (5 bases). Trimming removed 5 bases at V and 8 bases at J, with 15 bases between. The CDR3 extends over 13 amino acids. CDR1 is LNHDA, CDR2 SQIVND, per germline (reference sequence). The CDR3 region has the DNA TGTGCCAGTAGTGCCCAGGGTTTAAGCGGCTACACCTTC. The encoded protein is CASSAQGLSGYTF.

The sample holds a few counts of this clone. The chain couples TRBV28 to TRBJ2-7; possible D gene TRBD1, 6 bases. V lost 6 bases to trimming and J lost 0 bases, with 9 bases between them. Per the germline V gene, CDR1 is MDHEN and CDR2 is SYDVKM. The CDR3 length is 13 residues. The CDR3 protein is CASRRQDSYEQYF. The CDR3 nucleotides read TGTGCCAGCAGGCGACAGGACTCCTACGAGCAGTACTTC.

This clone was seen a handful of times. The chain joins TRBV7-2 to TRBJ1-4; D is uncertain. In germline, CDR1 is SGHTA, CDR2 FQGNSA. CDR3 size: 17 residues. Trimming shortened V by 4 bases and J by 0 bases, and 15 bases separated the two germline ends. For the CDR3, the DNA is TGTGCCAGCAGCTCAGTCGGGGTATTTGCAACTAATGAAAAACTGTTTTTT. Translation gives CASSSVGVFATNEKLFF.

This clone has just a few counts. This sequence joins TRBV9 and TRBJ2-2; no firm D call. Trimming shortened V by 6 bases and J by 2 bases, and 14 bases separated the two germline ends. From germline, CDR1 is SGDLS and CDR2 YYNGEE. The CDR3 runs to 15 residues. The CDR3 DNA sequence: TGTGCCAGCACCCGTAGTGTAACCAACACCGGGGAGCTGTTTTTT. It encodes CASTRSVTNTGELFF.

This clone has more than one count but fewer than ten. The chain is built from TRBV4-2 and TRBJ2-2; 9 nucleotides line up with TRBD1. The germline V gene has CDR1 LGHNA and CDR2 YNFKEQ. This CDR3 has 21 amino acids. V lost 4 bases and J lost 0; bases outside the gene matches: 18. In DNA form, the CDR3 reads TGTGCCAGCAGCCCTCTACAGGGGGCGATATCAAAATCTTCGAACACCGGGGAGCTGTTTTTT. Translating gives CASSPLQGAISKSSNTGELFF.

V and J are TRBV19 and TRBJ2-7; weak D call: TRBD2 (5 bases). V dropped 4 bases and J dropped 0 bases, with 16 bases sitting between them. The CDR3 loop spans 16 amino acids. CDR1 is LNHDA and CDR2 is SQIVND in the germline V gene (reference sequence). The CDR3 loop is CASSSLAGLSSYEQYF. For the CDR3, the DNA is TGTGCCAGTAGTAGCCTGGCGGGCCTAAGCTCCTACGAGCAGTACTTC.